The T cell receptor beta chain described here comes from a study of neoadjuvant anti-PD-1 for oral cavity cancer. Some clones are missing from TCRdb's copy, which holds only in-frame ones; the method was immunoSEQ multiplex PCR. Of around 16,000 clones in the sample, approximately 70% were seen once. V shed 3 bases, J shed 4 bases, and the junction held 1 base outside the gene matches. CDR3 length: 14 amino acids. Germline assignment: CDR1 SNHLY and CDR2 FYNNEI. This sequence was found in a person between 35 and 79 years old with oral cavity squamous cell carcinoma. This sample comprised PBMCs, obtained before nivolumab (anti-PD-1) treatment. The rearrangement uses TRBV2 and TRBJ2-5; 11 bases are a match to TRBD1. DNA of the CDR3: TGTGCCAGCAGTGAGGACAGGGGGCGAGAGACCCAGTACTTC. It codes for CASSEDRGRETQYF.